This T cell receptor (beta chain) emerged from a study of cytomegalovirus exposure and HLA in healthy donors. V was clipped by 1 base and J by 0 bases, with 9 bases between them. The CDR3 is 16 residues long. Germline assignment: CDR1 SEHNR and CDR2 FQNEAQ (reference sequence). The PCR ran on 60 Vbeta and 13 Jbeta primers. The protocol was immunoSEQ multiplex PCR, while the TCRdb copy is restricted to in-frame clones and leaves out a portion. The table includes under 140,000 clones, under 85% detected once. This TCR was sampled from a man aged 25 to 40 in good health and CMV-seropositive. The rearrangement joins TRBV7-9 to TRBJ2-2; tentatively, D is TRBD2 (5 bases). Sequenced: PBMCs. CDR3: CASSLGTGSNTGELFF. The CDR3 DNA reads as TGTGCCAGCAGCTTAGGGACGGGATCGAACACCGGGGAGCTGTTTTTT.